The source of this TCR beta chain is a study of cytomegalovirus exposure and HLA in healthy donors. The study's findings and limits: Reports showed the classifier diagnosing cytomegalovirus status with high specificity and sensitivity.

Profiling relied on immunoSEQ multiplex PCR, and the TCRdb table lists in-frame clones only, not all of them. In the table there are approximately 110,000 clones, around 94% of which are singletons. Germline CDR1 is MNHEY and CDR2 is SMNVEV (reference sequence). The CDR3 runs 14 residues. Deletions cut 5 bases from V and 2 bases from J, with 13 bases between. Concerning this clone: The antigen remains unidentified.

What was sequenced was PBMCs. The rearrangement uses TRBV27 and TRBJ2-7; weak D call: TRBD1 (6 bases). This clonotype originated in a woman aged 18-29 years in good health and CMV-seronegative. The CDR3 is CASSRRTAPYEQYF. The DNA of the CDR3 is TGTGCCAGCAGTCGGAGGACAGCCCCCTACGAGCAGTACTTC.